The T cell receptor (beta chain) under discussion was sequenced for a study of regulatory T cells in long-lasting Graves disease. Study-wide results and caveats: In persistent patients, shared public clonotypes (2,741) outnumbered those in new patients (about 1,000).

Time point in this sample: newly diagnosed GD, antithyroid drugs for less than 3 months. From RNA extracted from PBMCs, the TCR library was made. Construction of TCR beta libraries relied on iRepertoire HTBI primers and on Arm-PCR targeting CDR3 regions. MiXCR, run by TCRdb on the multiplex PCR reads, gives a single entry per CDR3 protein. The table lists over 350,000 distinct CDR3 sequences, 14% to 15% of them singletons. Concerning this clonotype: Its antigen is as yet unknown.

The CDR3 has 16 residues. Germline V gene lookup returns CDR1 DFQATT and CDR2 SNEGSKA (reference sequence). The V end lost 3 bases, the J end lost 2 bases, and 17 bases lay between the germline ends. The same data also went into a second study, on T cells in Graves' hyperthyroidism and ophthalmopathy. Turning to that study: HTBI primers were employed in a first-round RT-PCR of the TCR CDR3.

The sequence derives from a woman aged 40 to 50 with Graves disease. Here the sequenced sample was peripheral blood mononuclear cells (PBMCs), taken at new diagnosis, from a patient treated with antithyroid drugs. The chain is built from TRBV20-1 and TRBJ2-1, with D possibly matching TRBD2 (6 bases). CDR3: CSASDLSAGTYNEQFF. The CDR3 DNA sequence: TGCAGTGCTAGTGACCTTTCCGCGGGAACCTACAATGAGCAGTTCTTC.